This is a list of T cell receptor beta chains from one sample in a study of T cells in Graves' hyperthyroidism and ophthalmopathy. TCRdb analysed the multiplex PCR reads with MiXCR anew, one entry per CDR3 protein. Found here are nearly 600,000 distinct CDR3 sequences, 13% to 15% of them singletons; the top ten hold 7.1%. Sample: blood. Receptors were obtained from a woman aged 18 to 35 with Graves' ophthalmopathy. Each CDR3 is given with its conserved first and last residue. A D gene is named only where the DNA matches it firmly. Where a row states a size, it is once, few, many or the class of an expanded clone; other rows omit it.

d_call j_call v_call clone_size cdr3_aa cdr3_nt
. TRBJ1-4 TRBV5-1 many CASSEGRTNEKLFF TGCGCCAGCAGCGAGGGGCGGACTAATGAAAAACTGTTTTTT
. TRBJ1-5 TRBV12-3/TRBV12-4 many CASSLGRGEGRSSNQPQHF TGTGCCAGCAGTTTGGGGCGAGGGGAAGGTCGTAGTAGCAATCAGCCCCAGCATTTT
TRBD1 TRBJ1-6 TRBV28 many CASSPPGQGNNSPLHF TGTGCCAGCAGTCCCCCCGGACAGGGGAATAATTCACCCCTCCACTTT
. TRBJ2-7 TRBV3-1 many CASSPLDRSYEQYF TGTGCCAGCAGCCCTCTTGACAGATCCTACGAGCAGTACTTC
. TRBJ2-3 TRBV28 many CASKSGWGRDGDTQYF TGTGCCAGCAAATCGGGCTGGGGCCGTGACGGAGATACGCAGTATTTT
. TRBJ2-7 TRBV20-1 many CSALEGSYEQYF TGCAGTGCTCTAGAGGGCTCCTACGAGCAGTACTTC
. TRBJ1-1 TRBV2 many CASSEHMPGDTEAFF TGTGCCAGCAGTGAACATATGCCAGGGGACACTGAAGCTTTCTTT
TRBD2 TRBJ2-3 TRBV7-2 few CASSATTSFTDTQYF TGTGCCAGCAGCGCAACGACTAGCTTCACAGATACGCAGTATTTT
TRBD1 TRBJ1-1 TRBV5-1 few CASSPTQGGFMNTEAFF TGCGCCAGCAGCCCTACCCAGGGGGGGTTCATGAACACTGAAGCTTTCTTT
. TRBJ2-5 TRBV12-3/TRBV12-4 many CASSLTGKETQYF TGTGCCAGCAGTTTAACTGGAAAAGAGACCCAGTACTTC
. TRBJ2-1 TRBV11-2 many CASSSGGYNEQFF TGTGCCAGCAGCTCCGGGGGCTACAATGAGCAGTTCTTC
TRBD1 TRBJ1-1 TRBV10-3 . CAIRTDREGAKAFF TGTGCTATCAGAACTGACAGGGAAGGAGCTAAAGCTTTCTTT
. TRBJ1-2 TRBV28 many CASRQTGLGYTF TGTGCCAGCAGGCAGACAGGACTTGGCTACACCTTC
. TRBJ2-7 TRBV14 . CASSQVGGLVYEQYF TGTGCCAGCAGCCAAGTAGGAGGTCTGGTTTACGAGCAGTACTTC
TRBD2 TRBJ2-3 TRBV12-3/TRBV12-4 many CASSLALPPGLAGAPDTQYF TGTGCCAGCAGTTTAGCGCTACCCCCCGGACTAGCAGGGGCCCCAGATACGCAGTATTTT
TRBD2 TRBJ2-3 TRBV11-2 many CASSKRLAGTDTQYF TGTGCCAGCAGCAAACGACTAGCGGGCACAGATACGCAGTATTTT
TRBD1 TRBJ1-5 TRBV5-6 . CASSLWWGQGDGQPQHF TGTGCCAGCAGCTTGTGGTGGGGACAGGGTGACGGTCAGCCCCAGCATTTT
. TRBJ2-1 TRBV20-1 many CSASTLWSRTHNEQFF TGCAGTGCTAGCACCCTCTGGAGCCGTACTCACAATGAGCAGTTCTTC
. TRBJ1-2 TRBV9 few CASSVGSRINYGYTF TGTGCCAGCAGCGTAGGCTCCCGCATCAACTATGGCTACACCTTC
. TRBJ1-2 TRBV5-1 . CASSLELSGYTF TGCGCCAGCAGTCTGGAATTGTCAGGCTACACCTTC
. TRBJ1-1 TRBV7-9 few CASSLALVGQPRRTEAFF TGTGCCAGCAGCTTAGCCCTGGTAGGACAGCCCCGGCGCACTGAAGCTTTCTTT
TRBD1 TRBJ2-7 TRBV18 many CASSVSGTGSHEQYF TGTGCCAGCTCAGTCTCCGGGACAGGGAGCCACGAGCAGTACTTC